The T cell receptor beta chain under discussion was sequenced for a study of T cells in Graves' hyperthyroidism and ophthalmopathy. Germline CDR1 is MNHNS and CDR2 is SASEGT. CDR3 size: 13 residues. V was clipped by 6 bases and J by 10 bases; unmatched bases: 8. Hyperthyroidism was newly diagnosed in patients aged 18 to 65 (duration under 2 months). This clonotype came up a few times. Antigen: not known. Findings and caveats of the study: Blood samples included most of the expanded thyroid clonotypes exceeding 0.001.

RNA transcripts gave rise to amplified TCR beta CDR3 regions. With the HTBI primer set, the TCR CDR3 went through a first round of RT-PCR. TCRdb called the multiplex PCR reads again in MiXCR, with one record for every CDR3 protein. The sample holds 550,000 to 800,000 distinct CDR3 sequences, about 17% seen once. The clonotype originates from a man aged 18 to 29 with Graves' hyperthyroidism. Sequenced input: blood. V and J are TRBV6-1 and TRBJ2-5; 10 positions agree with TRBD2. Here the CDR3 reads CASRTSGVAGQYF. The CDR3 DNA sequence: TGTGCCAGCAGAACTAGCGGGGTAGCCGGCCAGTACTTC.